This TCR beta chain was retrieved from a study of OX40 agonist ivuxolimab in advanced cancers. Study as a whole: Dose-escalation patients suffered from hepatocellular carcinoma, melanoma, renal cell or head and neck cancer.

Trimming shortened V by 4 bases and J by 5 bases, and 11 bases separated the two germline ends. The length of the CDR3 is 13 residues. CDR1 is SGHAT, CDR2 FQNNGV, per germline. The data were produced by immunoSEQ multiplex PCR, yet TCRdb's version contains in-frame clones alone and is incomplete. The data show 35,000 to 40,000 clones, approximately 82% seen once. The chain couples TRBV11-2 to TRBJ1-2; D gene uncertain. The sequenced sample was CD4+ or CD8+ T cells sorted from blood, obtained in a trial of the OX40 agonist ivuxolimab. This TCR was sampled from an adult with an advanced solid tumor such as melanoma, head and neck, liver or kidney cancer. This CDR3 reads CASSSDGRYGYTF. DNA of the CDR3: TGTGCCAGCAGCTCCGATGGGAGGTATGGCTACACCTTC.